This T cell receptor beta chain was profiled in a study of blood T cell repertoires in COVID-19. Turning to the study itself: Acute and convalescent COVID-19 specimens originated in the United States, Italy and Spain. T cells, B-cell-depleted T cells, or PBMCs provided the cDNA or gDNA that served as material.

Authors' data handling: Using reference gene primer amplification, nucleated cell counts were estimated. This table comes from immunoSEQ multiplex PCR, and its TCRdb copy is limited to in-frame clones, with some not included. V and J calls and clone size are copied from that table; D and trimming were computed from the DNA. Of approximately 480,000 clones in the sample, approximately 92% were seen once. Germline V gives CDR1 SGHNT, CDR2 YENEEA. This CDR3 is built from 15 residues. V shed 6 bases and J shed 0 bases, with 13 bases lying between them. Sequenced input: peripheral blood. This sequence originates from a man aged 18 to 29 with COVID-19, enrolled during active disease. V usage is TRBV11-3 and J usage is TRBJ2-3; D possibly corresponds to TRBD2 (6 bases). The CDR3 bases are TGTGCCAGCAGACGCCTAGGGACTAGCACAGATACGCAGTATTTT. This encodes CASRRLGTSTDTQYF.